This TCR beta chain was sequenced during a study of cytomegalovirus exposure and HLA in healthy donors. Study summary: Of approximately 400 genotyped donors, approximately 84% clustered with self-reported Caucasian donors. Findings and caveats of the study: Among CMV-associated TCR beta chains, most appeared HLA-restricted in a later analysis. Cytomegalovirus status, reportedly, was diagnosed with high specificity and sensitivity by the classifier.

Notes on this clone: Its antigen is unknown.

The J segment lost 0 bases and the V segment lost 4 bases, leaving 1 base of the junction unmatched. Looked up from germline, CDR1 is MNHEY and CDR2 is SMNVEV (reference sequence). The CDR3 sequence is 14 residues long. Amplification used 60 Vbeta primers and 13 Jbeta primers. The protocol was immunoSEQ multiplex PCR, while the TCRdb copy is restricted to in-frame clones and leaves out a portion. The repertoire includes hundreds of thousands of clones, 82% of them detected once, and 6% sits in the top ten. The chain joins TRBV27 to TRBJ2-7; TRBD2 matches 9 bases. The receptor was isolated from a man aged 40-49 years in good health and CMV-seropositive. Material for sequencing was PBMCs. The CDR3 loop is CASSSGLASYEQYF. The CDR3 region has the DNA TGTGCCAGCAGTTCGGGACTAGCCTCCTACGAGCAGTACTTC.